Each of the 5 T cell receptor beta chains below was sequenced from the same sample in a study of cytomegalovirus exposure and HLA in healthy donors. Use of 60 Vbeta and 13 Jbeta primers characterized the PCR. Sequencing used immunoSEQ multiplex PCR; TCRdb keeps in-frame clones, though not all of them. The sample has around 100,000 clones; about three quarters are singletons. Sequencing was performed on PBMCs. The receptors originated from a woman under 30 in good health and CMV-seropositive.

The chain links TRBV18 to TRBJ2-3; D remains unclear. This CDR3 region has 12 residues. From germline, CDR1 is KGHSH and CDR2 LQKENI. The ends were cut back, 2 bases at V and 5 bases at J, with 5 bases in the middle. This CDR3 reads CASSPNLDTQYF. CDR3 in DNA: TGTGCCAGCTCACCAAACTTAGATACGCAGTATTTT.

The chain couples TRBV5-6 to TRBJ2-7; D possibly corresponds to TRBD1 (6 bases). Germline CDR1 reads SGHDT; CDR2 reads YYEEEE. Trimming pared 5 bases from V and 5 bases from J, leaving 11 bases between. The CDR3 runs 12 residues. The CDR3, as DNA: TGTGCCAGCAGTTGGGGGCTGGACGAGCAGTACTTC. Residues: CASSWGLDEQYF.

V gene TRBV6-5 combines with J gene TRBJ1-2; D ambiguous. V was cut by 4 bases and J by 1 base, with 13 bases left in between. Germline lookup yields CDR1 MNHEY and CDR2 SVGAGI. The length of the CDR3 is 15 residues. This CDR3 is CASSFTGVSNYGYTF. CDR3 nucleotide sequence: TGTGCCAGCAGTTTTACCGGGGTCAGTAACTATGGCTACACCTTC.

V and J are TRBV28 and TRBJ2-7, with 8 bases aligning to TRBD1. The CDR3 is 16 amino acids. V gave up 5 bases and J gave up 0 bases; unmatched junction bases: 9. Germline CDR1 is MDHEN and CDR2 is SYDVKM. The CDR3 coding sequence is TGTGCCAGCAGTCCGTGGACAGGGACCAGCTCCTACGAGCAGTACTTC. It translates to CASSPWTGTSSYEQYF.

In its sample, this clone was seen a few times. The chain couples TRBV27 to TRBJ2-7; possibly TRBD2 for D (5 bases). V was cut by 4 bases and J by 0 bases, with 13 bases left in between. Germline assignment: CDR1 MNHEY and CDR2 SMNVEV (reference sequence). This CDR3 is 15 amino acids long. The CDR3 sequence: CASSSREKYSYEQYF. The CDR3 bases are TGTGCCAGCAGTTCCCGGGAAAAATACTCCTACGAGCAGTACTTC.